This T cell receptor (beta chain) was recorded in a study of neurological immune-mediated disorders. Whole-study findings and limits: Neither clinical nor MRI features were associated with the multiple sclerosis repertoire cluster. Subjects shared no identical expanded-clone CDR3 amino acid sequences, suggesting private TCR-beta repertoires in all groups.

The V end was cut by 3 bases, the J end by 0 bases, with 10 bases between. The CDR3 runs 14 residues. Germline V gives CDR1 DFQATT, CDR2 SNEGSKA (reference sequence). This clonotype has a count of ten or more. Its matching antigen is unknown. Time point described: longitudinal time-point 1 (baseline). TCRdb reprocessed the 5' RACE reads via MiXCR and lists one record per CDR3 protein. The sample has tens of thousands of distinct CDR3 sequences, about 3.3% seen once; the top ten hold around 8%. The V and J genes are TRBV20-1 and TRBJ2-3; no reliable D call. This clonotype was obtained from a woman aged 60-75 years with multiple sclerosis. Sequencing used PBMCs. The CDR3 here is CSARPLGSTDTQYF. Written as DNA, the CDR3 is TGCAGTGCTAGGCCTCTCGGGAGCACAGATACGCAGTATTTT.